This is a list of T cell receptor beta chains from one sample in a study of control samples from healthy donors and cancer patients. Only in-frame clones appear in the TCRdb table, and some are missing; sequencing was by immunoSEQ multiplex PCR. The sample records 140,000 or so clones, 75% to 95% being singletons. Sequences were obtained from blood. The receptor source for this set is a young man in good health. Each CDR3 is given with its conserved first and last residue. Each record gives: clone size, J gene, V gene, D gene, CDR3 DNA, CDR3 protein. D genes are given only for firm matches. Size values are once, few and many counts, or a class for expanded clones, and some rows have none.

size: -
J: TRBJ1-1
V: TRBV29-1
D: TRBD1
DNA: TGCAGCGTTCCTCCCGGGACAGGGAGGACTGAAGCTTTCTTT
CDR3: CSVPPGTGRTEAFF

size: -
J: TRBJ1-1
V: TRBV4-2
D: -
DNA: TGTGCCAGCAGCCAAGGAGGCCACTTTGAAGCTTTCTTT
CDR3: CASSQGGHFEAFF

size: once
J: TRBJ1-6
V: TRBV5-1
D: TRBD1
DNA: TGCGCCAGCAGCTTGAATCCCGACAGGGGGTCCTATAATTCACCCCTCCACTTT
CDR3: CASSLNPDRGSYNSPLHF

size: once
J: TRBJ1-1
V: TRBV10-1
D: TRBD1
DNA: TGCGCCAGCAGCCCGACAGGGTTAAGTGAAGCTTTCTTT
CDR3: CASSPTGLSEAFF

size: -
J: TRBJ1-5
V: TRBV6-5
D: -
DNA: TGTGCCAGCAGCCCCCCGGGGCCCCAGCATTTT
CDR3: CASSPPGPQHF

size: -
J: TRBJ1-1
V: TRBV10-3
D: -
DNA: TGTGCCATCAGCCCCACAGGGAGCACTGAAGCTTTCTTT
CDR3: CAISPTGSTEAFF

size: -
J: TRBJ2-7
V: TRBV27
D: TRBD2
DNA: TGTGCCAGCAGCCCCGGAGGGAGCGGGGTCGAGCAGTACTTC
CDR3: CASSPGGSGVEQYF

size: -
J: TRBJ2-7
V: TRBV10-1
D: -
DNA: TGCGCCAGCAGCGGGTCGCGGGGCGAGCAGTACTTC
CDR3: CASSGSRGEQYF

size: -
J: TRBJ2-2
V: TRBV12-3/TRBV12-4
D: -
DNA: TGTGCCAGCACACCAGACACCGGGGAGCTGTTTTTT
CDR3: CASTPDTGELFF

size: once
J: TRBJ1-4
V: TRBV2
D: -
DNA: TGTGCCAGCATGAGAGTTGGAGAAAAACTGTTTTTT
CDR3: CASMRVGEKLFF